The clone carrying this TCR beta chain has just a few counts. The antigen remains undetermined. CDR1 is SGHRS, CDR2 YFSETQ, per germline. The CDR3 length is 12 residues. Trimming shortened V by 3 bases and J by 7 bases, and 8 bases separated the two germline ends. These data belong to a study of identical twins. Study-level points and caveats: Diverse VJ usage suggested most zero-insertion clonotypes were not invariant T cells.

Each CDR3 protein is one row after TCRdb ran MiXCR on the 5' RACE reads. The repertoire holds hundreds of thousands of distinct CDR3 sequences, with over 20% as singletons. These data also featured in a second study, about T cells expressing NK-cell markers. From that second work: Sorting in several experiments was restricted by an anti-gamma-delta TCR antibody to alpha-beta TCR T cells. In more than 5 donors, dominant CD3+CD56+NKG2C+ clones formed 1.0-7.0% of CD8+ cells. Leadership of the CD3+CD56-NKG2C+ fraction also belonged to these clonotypes in several donors.

Specimen: PBMCs. The receptor was derived from a woman between 18 and 29 years old in good health. The rearrangement joins TRBV5-1 to TRBJ2-1, with D possibly TRBD2 on 5 matching bases. CDR3 coding DNA: TGCGCCAGCAGCTCCCCGGGGAATGAGCAGTTCTTC. Residues: CASSSPGNEQFF.